One and the same sample provided the 11 T cell receptor beta chains below, sequenced in a study of blood T cell repertoires in COVID-19. The protocol was immunoSEQ multiplex PCR, while the TCRdb copy is restricted to in-frame clones and leaves out a portion. Found here are roughly 200,000 clones, around 80% of them singletons; the top ten hold 2.5% to 3.5%. Sequenced sample: peripheral blood. These receptors were taken from a woman aged 80 or over with active or convalescent COVID-19.

The chain has TRBV6-2 or TRBV6-3 and TRBJ2-7; a possible D gene is TRBD1 (6 bases). The germline CDR1 and CDR2 sequences are MNHEY and SVGEGT. The CDR3 consists of 15 residues. V was pared by 5 bases and J by 1 base, with 15 bases between. The CDR3 loop reads CASSPWTDRSYEQYF. In DNA, the CDR3 is TGTGCCAGCAGTCCCTGGACAGATCGTTCCTACGAGCAGTACTTC.

The gene calls are TRBV6-5 and TRBJ2-5, with 8 bases lining up with TRBD1. This CDR3 is built from 13 residues. Germline-derived CDR1 and CDR2 are MNHEY and SVGAGI. The V and J ends lost 7 bases and 4 bases, in that order; junction bases with no gene match: 5. CDR3 in DNA: TGTGCCAGCATGCGACAGGGGACAGAGACCCAGTACTTC. Protein product: CASMRQGTETQYF.

The genes are TRBV2 and TRBJ1-6; D not certain. V was trimmed by 3 bases and J by 0 bases, leaving 6 bases between them. CDR1 and CDR2 from the germline V gene are SNHLY and FYNNEI. This CDR3 has 15 amino acids. The CDR3 spells CASSDTNSYNSPLHF. CDR3 sequence (DNA): TGTGCCAGCAGTGACACTAACTCCTATAATTCACCCCTCCACTTT.

This clone was observed many times. This rearrangement joins TRBV4-3 to TRBJ1-5, with 7 bases matching TRBD1. This CDR3 spans 15 amino acids. With 4 bases clipped from V and 0 bases from J, the junction kept 3 bases outside the gene matches. CDR1 is LGHNA, CDR2 YSLEER, per germline. CDR3: CASSLDRHSNQPQHF. The CDR3 region has the DNA TGCGCCAGCAGCCTGGACAGGCATAGCAATCAGCCCCAGCATTTT.

This rearrangement joins TRBV5-1 to TRBJ2-1; D may be TRBD2 (5 bases). CDR3 length equals 14 residues. Per the germline V gene, CDR1 is SGHRS and CDR2 is YFSETQ. V was clipped by 4 bases and J by 7 bases, with 15 bases between them. CDR3 residues: CASSNGPSGNEQFF. CDR3 nucleotide sequence: TGCGCCAGCAGCAATGGGCCATCGGGGAATGAGCAGTTCTTC.

This chain connects TRBV12-3 or TRBV12-4 to TRBJ1-1; D remains ambiguous. The CDR3 has 12 residues. V gave up 4 bases and J gave up 6 bases, with 9 bases separating them. The chain's CDR3 is CASSSHGSEAFF. The DNA for the CDR3 is TGTGCCAGCAGTTCCCACGGTTCTGAAGCTTTCTTT.

The chain employs TRBV3-1 (or the pseudogene TRBV3-2) and TRBJ2-7, with 7 bases fitting TRBD1. V lost 1 base and J lost 6; bases outside the gene matches: 9. The CDR3 is made up of 15 amino acids. Germline CDR1 and CDR2: LGHDT and YNNKEL (reference sequence). The CDR3 nucleotides read TGTGCCAGCAGCCAAGGCTTTGGCAGGGGGACCGAGCAGTACTTC. Translation gives CASSQGFGRGTEQYF.

The chain employs TRBV13 and TRBJ1-2; D unresolved. The germline CDR1 and CDR2 sequences are PRHDT and FYEKMQ (reference sequence). The CDR3 is 14 amino acids. The V end lost 2 bases, the J end lost 2 bases, and 9 bases lay between the germline ends. This CDR3 is CASSLSVTNYGYTF. The CDR3, as DNA: TGTGCCAGCAGCTTATCCGTGACAAACTATGGCTACACCTTC.

This chain connects TRBV14 to TRBJ1-3, with D tentatively TRBD1 (5 bases). Trimming cost V 0 bases and J 2 bases, with 11 bases left between them. Germline V gene lookup returns CDR1 SGHDN and CDR2 FVKESK. This CDR3 region has 16 residues. In nucleotides, the CDR3 is TGTGCCAGCAGCCAAGACTTAGCAGGGACTGGAAACACCATATATTTT. Translated, it gives CASSQDLAGTGNTIYF. Full variable domain (missing parts from reference TRBV14 and TRBJ1-3): EAGVTQFPSHSVIEKGQTVTLRCDPISGHDNLYWYRRVMGKEIKFLLHFVKESKQDESGMPNNRFLAERTGGTYSTLKVQPAELEDSGVYFCASSQDLAGTGNTIYFGEGSWLTVV.

The chain couples TRBV27 to TRBJ2-7; 10 bases are a match to TRBD2. V dropped 5 bases and J dropped 2; count of bases not matched to a gene: 6. This CDR3 contains 15 residues. Germline V gene lookup returns CDR1 MNHEY and CDR2 SMNVEV (reference sequence). In DNA form, the CDR3 reads TGTGCCAGCAGTCTGTGGACTAGCGGCCCCTACGAGCAGTACTTC. Translation gives CASSLWTSGPYEQYF.

The rearrangement uses TRBV7-2 and TRBJ1-6, with D tentatively TRBD1 (5 bases). Germline CDR1 and CDR2: SGHTA and FQGNSA. V was pared by 4 bases and J by 10 bases, with 14 bases between. The CDR3 has 14 residues. The CDR3 is CASSSAGLYSPLHF. Written as DNA, the CDR3 is TGTGCCAGCAGCTCCGCAGGGCTTTACTCACCCCTCCACTTT.